This T cell receptor beta chain comes out of a study of long-term antiretroviral therapy in people with HIV. Assay version v3.0 of immunoSEQ was used, and it was run at survey level. TCRdb's table, derived via immunoSEQ multiplex PCR, lists solely in-frame clones and lacks some. The sample includes under 30,000 clones, around four fifths seen only once; the top ten take roughly 10%. Per the germline V gene, CDR1 is MNHNS and CDR2 is SASEGT. V was clipped by 7 bases and J by 8 bases, with 14 bases between them. The CDR3 contains 12 residues. The chain uses TRBV6-1 and TRBJ1-2; D not resolved. The receptor comes from a man in his late teens or twenties with HIV. Sample: unsorted PBMCs, taken 0.8 years before starting antiretroviral therapy. CDR3 loop: CASKRSLGGYTF. The DNA for the CDR3 is TGTGCCAGCAAACGGAGCCTCGGAGGCTACACCTTC.